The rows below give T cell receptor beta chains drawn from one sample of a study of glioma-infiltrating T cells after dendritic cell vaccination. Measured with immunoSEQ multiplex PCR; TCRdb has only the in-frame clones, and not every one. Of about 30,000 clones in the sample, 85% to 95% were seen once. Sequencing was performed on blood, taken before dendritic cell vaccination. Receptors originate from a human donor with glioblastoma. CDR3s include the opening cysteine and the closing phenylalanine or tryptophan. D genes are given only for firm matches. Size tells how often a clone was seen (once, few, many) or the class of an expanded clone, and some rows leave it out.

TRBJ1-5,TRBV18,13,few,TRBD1,CASSPDRDQPQHF
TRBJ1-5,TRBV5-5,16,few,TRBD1,CASSVRDREWGQPQHF
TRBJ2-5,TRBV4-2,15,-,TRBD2,CASSQGLAGQETQYF
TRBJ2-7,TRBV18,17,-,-,CASSPDPGLLSSYEQYF
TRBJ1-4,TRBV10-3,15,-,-,CAISESMGAGEKLFF
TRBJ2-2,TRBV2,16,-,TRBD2,CASRASGGGLTGELFF
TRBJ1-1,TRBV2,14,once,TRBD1,CASSDGTGLTEAFF
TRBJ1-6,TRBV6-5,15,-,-,CASTQGGAPHSPLHF
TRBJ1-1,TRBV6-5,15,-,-,CASSQGGGRYTEAFF
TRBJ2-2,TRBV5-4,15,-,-,CASSLVQGLTGELFF
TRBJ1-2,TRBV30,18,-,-,CAANGGQSYFRGRYGYTF
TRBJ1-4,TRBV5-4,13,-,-,CATTSSGVEKLFF
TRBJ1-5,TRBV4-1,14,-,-,CASSQGGPNQPQHF
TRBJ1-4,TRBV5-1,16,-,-,CASSTTTGPTNEKLFF
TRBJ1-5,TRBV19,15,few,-,CASSGTYNSNQPQHF
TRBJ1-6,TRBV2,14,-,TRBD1,CASTDRGLNSPLHF
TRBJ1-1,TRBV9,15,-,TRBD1,CASSVQTGTHTEAFF
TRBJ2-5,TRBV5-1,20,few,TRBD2,CASSFPGLAGGLPVPETQYF
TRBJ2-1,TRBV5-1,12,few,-,CASRAGGNEQFF
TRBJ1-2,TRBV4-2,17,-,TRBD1,CASSQGVGTGGIYGYTF
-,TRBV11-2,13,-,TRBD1,CASSTGQTGEQYF
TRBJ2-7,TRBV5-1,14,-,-,CASSSLGGPYEQYF
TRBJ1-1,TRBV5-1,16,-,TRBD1,CASSLGTGLLNTEAFF
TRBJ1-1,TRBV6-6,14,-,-,CASCWSGGATEAFF
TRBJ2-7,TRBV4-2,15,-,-,CASSYGIGQGYEQYF
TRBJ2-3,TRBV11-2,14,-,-,CASSFIMGGDTQYF
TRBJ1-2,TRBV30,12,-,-,CAWNNRFVGYTF
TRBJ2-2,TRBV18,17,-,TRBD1,CASSPPGQGRYTGELFF
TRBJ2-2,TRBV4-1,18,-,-,CASSQDLPRNDGTGELFF
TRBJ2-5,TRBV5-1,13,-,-,CASSLDTQETQYF
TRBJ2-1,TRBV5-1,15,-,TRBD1,CASSFDRAVYNEQFF
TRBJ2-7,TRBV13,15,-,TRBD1,CASSLEGTGDYEQYF